The source of this T cell receptor beta chain is a study of shared clonotypes between healthy human individuals. The study's findings and limits: Generally, naive subsets (rather than memory subsets) showed larger estimated richness.

A word on this clone: Its specificity is not known.

Germline V gene data show CDR1 as MGHRA and CDR2 as YSYEKL. The CDR3 runs 18 residues. The ends lost 0 bases at V and 2 bases at J; junction bases unmatched: 12. An approximately 200 ng quantity of DNA, about 30,000 T cell genomes, went into the sorted-subset replicate PCRs. Data came from immunoSEQ multiplex PCR; TCRdb stores just in-frame clones and leaves some out. The top ten clones hold 0.9% to 1.3% of a sample with just over 2,000,000 clones, over 85% of them seen once. The naive CD8 subset, CD45RO-negative cells positively selected for CCR7, excluded terminally differentiated effector memory CD45RA+ cells.

Sequenced material: naive CD8+ T cells sorted from blood. The chain carries TRBV4-1 and TRBJ2-7, with 8 nucleotides matching TRBD1. The sequence derives from a man aged 18 to 29 in good health. The CDR3 nucleotides read TGCGCCAGCAGCCAAGATCCGCCGACAGGGGACATCGCCTACGAGCAGTACTTC. This gives the protein CASSQDPPTGDIAYEQYF.